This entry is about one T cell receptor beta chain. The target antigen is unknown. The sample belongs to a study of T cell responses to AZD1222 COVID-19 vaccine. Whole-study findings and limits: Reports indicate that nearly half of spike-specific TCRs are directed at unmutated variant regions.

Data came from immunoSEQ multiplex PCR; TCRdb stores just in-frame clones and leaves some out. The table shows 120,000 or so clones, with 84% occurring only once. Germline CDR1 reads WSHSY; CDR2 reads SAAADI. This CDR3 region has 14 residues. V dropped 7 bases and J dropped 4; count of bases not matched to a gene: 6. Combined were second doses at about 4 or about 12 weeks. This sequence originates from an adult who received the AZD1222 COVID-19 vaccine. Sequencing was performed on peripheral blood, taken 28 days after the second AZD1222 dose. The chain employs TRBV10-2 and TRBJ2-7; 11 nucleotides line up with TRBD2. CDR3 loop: CASKDTSGGYEQYF. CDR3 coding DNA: TGCGCCAGCAAGGATACTAGCGGGGGATACGAGCAGTACTTC.